The 19 T cell receptor beta chains below all came from one sample that was sequenced in a study of long-term antiretroviral therapy in people with HIV. With survey level as its setting, the immunoSEQ assay was v3.0. Sequencing was performed with immunoSEQ multiplex PCR; in TCRdb, only in-frame clones are kept and a portion is missing. The sample carries about 26,000 clones, around 86% recorded once. The specimen comprised unsorted PBMCs, sampled 2.6 to 2.8 years after starting antiretroviral therapy. The receptors originated from a man aged 35 to 55 with HIV.

This rearrangement joins TRBV10-3 to TRBJ2-1; perhaps TRBD2 as D (5 bases). The CDR3 runs 13 residues. Trimming took off 6 bases at V and 13 bases at J, with 19 bases between the two ends. Germline CDR1 is ENHRY and CDR2 is SYGVKD. The CDR3: CAISGSDNTGQFF. The CDR3 bases are TGTGCCATCAGCGGCTCTGATAATACGGGACAGTTCTTC.

The V and J genes are TRBV10-2 and TRBJ2-1; D might be TRBD1 (5 bases). The germline V gene has CDR1 WSHSY and CDR2 SAAADI. The CDR3 length is 14 residues. V lost 6 bases to trimming and J lost 0 bases, with 9 bases between them. The CDR3 is CASSRQSSYNEQFF. CDR3 in DNA: TGCGCCAGCAGCCGACAGTCCTCCTACAATGAGCAGTTCTTC.

J is TRBJ2-7 and V is TRBV5-4; 7 bases are a match to TRBD2. The germline V gene encodes CDR1 SGHNT and CDR2 YYREEE (reference sequence). J gave up 3 bases and V 4 bases, and 4 bases lay outside the gene matches. CDR3 size: 13 residues. CDR3 in amino acids: CASSLPGGYEQYF. DNA for the CDR3: TGTGCCAGCAGCCTCCCGGGGGGCTACGAGCAGTACTTC.

The chain is built from TRBV30 and TRBJ1-2, with D perhaps TRBD1 (5 bases). The CDR3 consists of 13 residues. The germline gives CDR1 GTSNPN, CDR2 SVGIG (reference sequence). V was trimmed by 3 bases and J by 6 bases, leaving 14 bases between them. The CDR3: CAWRGGAGNGYTF. The CDR3 DNA is TGTGCCTGGAGGGGGGGTGCAGGGAATGGCTACACCTTC.

V is TRBV6-5 and J is TRBJ2-5; no clear D gene. The CDR3 is 14 residues long. Germline V CDR1 and CDR2: MNHEY, SVGAGI. Deletions cut 0 bases from V and 0 bases from J, with 5 bases between. This CDR3 is CASSYSGYQETQYF. In DNA, the CDR3 is TGTGCCAGCAGTTACTCCGGCTACCAAGAGACCCAGTACTTC.

The chain is built from TRBV7-9 and TRBJ2-1, with TRBD2 matching over 8 bases. V trimming: 4 bases; J trimming: 9 bases; junction bases outside the gene matches: 11. Germline assignment: CDR1 SEHNR and CDR2 FQNEAQ (reference sequence). The CDR3 has 15 residues. The CDR3 sequence is CASSYVAGPVGEQFF. CDR3 bases: TGTGCCAGCAGCTACGTAGCGGGACCGGTGGGTGAGCAGTTCTTC.

The chain uses TRBV10-3 and TRBJ2-2; D is unresolved. The CDR3 has 15 amino acids. The ends were cut back, 4 bases at V and 2 bases at J, with 11 bases in the middle. Germline V gene sequence: CDR1 ENHRY, CDR2 SYGVKD. The CDR3 sequence is CAISGRTDNTGELFF. The CDR3 nucleotides read TGTGCCATCAGTGGTCGGACGGATAACACCGGGGAGCTGTTTTTT.

This clone showed up just a few times. Here the CDR3 reads CASSQDGTSAYNEQFF. The CDR3 DNA sequence: TGCGCCAGCAGCCAAGATGGGACTAGCGCCTACAATGAGCAGTTCTTC. The rearrangement links TRBV4-3 to TRBJ2-1; TRBD2 matches at 10 bases. The J segment lost 2 bases and the V segment lost 0 bases, leaving 1 base of the junction unmatched. The CDR3 covers 16 residues. The germline gives CDR1 LGHNA, CDR2 YSLEER.

The chain joins TRBV28 to TRBJ2-7; no clear D gene. The CDR3 consists of 13 residues. CDR1 is MDHEN and CDR2 is SYDVKM in the germline V gene. V was trimmed by 7 bases and J by 3 bases, leaving 13 bases between them. The CDR3 protein is CASTPTSHYEQYF. DNA for the CDR3: TGTGCCAGCACCCCCACTTCCCACTACGAGCAGTACTTC.

This sequence joins TRBV5-8 and TRBJ2-1; 8 positions match TRBD2. Germline-derived CDR1 and CDR2 are SGHTS and YDEGEE. J lost 3 bases, V lost 5 bases, and 7 bases had no gene match. The CDR3 length is 15 residues. The CDR3 region is CASRSLAGIYNEQFF. CDR3 nucleotide sequence: TGTGCCAGCAGAAGTCTAGCGGGCATCTACAATGAGCAGTTCTTC. Full variable domain (rest looked up from reference TRBV5-8 and TRBJ2-1): EAGVTQSPTHLIKTRGQQATLRCSPISGHTSVYWYQQALGLGLQFLLWYDEGEERNRGNFPPRFSGRQFPNYSSELNVNALELEDSALYLCASRSLAGIYNEQFFGPGTRLTVL.

Here the CDR3 DNA reads TGTGCCAGCAGCTTTACTGCGGGGGGTTACAATGAGCAGTTCTTC. Translated: CASSFTAGGYNEQFF. The rearrangement links TRBV5-4 to TRBJ2-1; 8 bases align to TRBD2. Germline V gene lookup returns CDR1 SGHNT and CDR2 YYREEE (reference sequence). Trimming removed 2 bases from V and 4 bases from J; junction bases left unmatched: 5. This CDR3 is 15 amino acids long. Filled out from reference TRBV5-4 and TRBJ2-1, the complete variable domain reads ETGVTQSPTHLIKTRGQQVTLRCSSQSGHNTVSWYQQALGQGPQFIFQYYREEENGRGNFPPRFSGLQFPNYSSELNVNALELDDSALYLCASSFTAGGYNEQFFGPGTRLTVL.

This rearrangement joins TRBV30 to TRBJ2-7, with 9 bases lining up with TRBD1. Trimming took 3 bases from V and 3 from J; bases not matched to a gene: 3. The CDR3 contains 13 residues. Germline-derived CDR1 and CDR2 are GTSNPN and SVGIG (reference sequence). The CDR3 sequence: CAWRETGGYEQYF. The DNA of the CDR3 is TGTGCCTGGAGAGAGACAGGGGGCTACGAGCAGTACTTC.

The J gene is TRBJ2-1, the V gene TRBV6-1, with D possibly matching TRBD2 (5 bases). CDR1 MNHNS and CDR2 SASEGT come from the germline V gene. The CDR3 totals 13 residues. V lost 3 bases and J 4 bases, leaving 7 bases between the germline ends. The CDR3 bases are TGTGCCAGCAGTGAGGACTGGTACAATGAGCAGTTCTTC. Translated: CASSEDWYNEQFF.

CDR3 in amino acids: CASGTGGSYEQYF. The CDR3 nucleotides are TGTGCCAGCGGGACAGGAGGCTCCTACGAGCAGTACTTC. This chain connects TRBV5-4 to TRBJ2-7, with 8 bases aligning to TRBD1. The CDR3 consists of 13 residues. V gave up 7 bases and J gave up 0 bases; unmatched junction bases: 3. Looked up from germline, CDR1 is SGHNT and CDR2 is YYREEE (reference sequence). The full variable domain, with the rest looked up from reference TRBV5-4 and TRBJ2-7, is ETGVTQSPTHLIKTRGQQVTLRCSSQSGHNTVSWYQQALGQGPQFIFQYYREEENGRGNFPPRFSGLQFPNYSSELNVNALELDDSALYLCASGTGGSYEQYFGPGTRLTVT.

This clone appeared once. The CDR3 loop is CASRGGIGQGNIQYF. The CDR3, as DNA: TGCGCCAGCAGAGGGGGGATTGGTCAGGGCAACATTCAGTACTTC. The chain is built from TRBV10-2 and TRBJ2-4; D possibly matches TRBD1 or TRBD2 (6 bases each). CDR3 length equals 15 residues. Germline assignment: CDR1 WSHSY and CDR2 SAAADI. With 6 bases removed from V and 7 bases from J, the gap between germline ends came to 19 bases.

This chain joins TRBV28 and TRBJ2-1; TRBD1 agrees at 10 bases. Germline V gene data show CDR1 as MDHEN and CDR2 as SYDVKM. V was pared by 3 bases and J by 2 bases, with 13 bases of the junction left unmatched. The CDR3 consists of 19 residues. CDR3 residues: CASSFSLLPGTGAYNEQFF. The CDR3 DNA is TGTGCCAGCAGTTTCTCCCTCCTACCCGGGACAGGGGCCTACAATGAGCAGTTCTTC.

The chain recombines TRBV6-4 with TRBJ2-2; no clear D. CDR3 length equals 15 residues. The V gene lost 6 bases and the J gene lost 5 bases, with 16 bases spanning the gap. Germline assignment: CDR1 MRHNA and CDR2 SNTAGT. CDR3 nucleotide sequence: TGTGCCAGCAGCGTACCGCTCGAAAAAACCGGGGAGCTGTTTTTT. Residues: CASSVPLEKTGELFF.

The chain employs TRBV30 and TRBJ2-1, with TRBD2 matching over 7 bases. The CDR3 runs 16 residues. With 4 bases clipped from V and 0 bases from J, the junction kept 9 bases outside the gene matches. Germline V gene data show CDR1 as GTSNPN and CDR2 as SVGIG (reference sequence). CDR3 region: CAWTTTSASSYNEQFF. The CDR3 DNA sequence: TGTGCCTGGACTACCACTAGCGCCAGCTCCTACAATGAGCAGTTCTTC.

The rearrangement uses TRBV19 and TRBJ1-5, with TRBD1 matching 9 bases. Losses at the gene ends were 6 bases for V and 5 bases for J; bases not matched to a gene: 2. In germline, CDR1 is LNHDA, CDR2 SQIVND (reference sequence). The CDR3 sequence is 13 residues long. In DNA, the CDR3 is TGTGCCAGTAGCGGGGACAGGGATCAGCCCCAGCATTTT. The encoded protein is CASSGDRDQPQHF.